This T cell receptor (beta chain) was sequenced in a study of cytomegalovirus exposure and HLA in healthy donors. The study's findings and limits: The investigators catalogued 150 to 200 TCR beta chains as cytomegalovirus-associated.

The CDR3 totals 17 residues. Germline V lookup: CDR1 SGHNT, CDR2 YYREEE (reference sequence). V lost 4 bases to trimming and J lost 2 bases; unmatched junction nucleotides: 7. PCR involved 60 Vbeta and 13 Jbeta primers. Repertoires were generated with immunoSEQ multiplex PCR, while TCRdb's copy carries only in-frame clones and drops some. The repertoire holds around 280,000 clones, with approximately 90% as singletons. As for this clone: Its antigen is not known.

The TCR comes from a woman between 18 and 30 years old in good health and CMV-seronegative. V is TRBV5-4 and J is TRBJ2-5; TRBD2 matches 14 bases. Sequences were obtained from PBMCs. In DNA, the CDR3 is TGTGCCAGCAGCCCTGGGACTAGCGGGGGCTCTCAAGAGACCCAGTACTTC. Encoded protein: CASSPGTSGGSQETQYF.